The T cell receptor (beta chain) under discussion was sequenced for a study of beta chain features in type 1 diabetes. Study-level information: There was similarity between patients and healthy donors in age, gender and cell yields.

This clone was seen at least ten times. Its specificity is not known. Reverse transcribing all isolated RNA meant expressed TCRB transcripts were sequenced. Some clones are missing from TCRdb's copy, which holds only in-frame ones; the method was immunoSEQ multiplex PCR. The sample lists some 230,000 clones; over 9.5% were seen once. Study results and caveats: Type 1 diabetes patients showed a moderate but significant shortening of TCRB CDR3s in all four CD4+ subsets. PCR, the amplification step, might favor shorter templates, equally in patients and controls.

This CDR3 has 12 amino acids. Germline CDR1 and CDR2: LGHNT and FRNRAP. V was trimmed by 2 bases and J by 5 bases, leaving 7 bases between them. Stem cell-like memory, regulatory, central memory and naive CD4+ cells were sorted via CD45RO/CCR7/CD25/CD127/CD95/CD27. This TCR derives from a woman younger than 30 in good health. The specimen sequenced was naive CD4+ T cells from blood. This rearrangement joins TRBV12-5 to TRBJ2-7; D is undetermined. CDR3 residues: CASGLRVDEQYF. CDR3 coding DNA: TGTGCTAGTGGTTTGCGAGTCGACGAGCAGTACTTC. Complete variable domain (other parts from reference TRBV12-5 and TRBJ2-7): DARVTQTPRHKVTEMGQEVTMRCQPILGHNTVFWYRQTMMQGLELLAYFRNRAPLDDSGMPKDRFSAEMPDATLATLKIQPSEPRDSAVYFCASGLRVDEQYFGPGTRLTVT.